The 15 T cell receptor beta chains below were found in one sample sequenced in a study of molecular identifiers for immune sequencing clone quantification. TCRdb re-called the PCR reads with MiXCR, one entry per CDR3 protein. The sample includes about 630,000 distinct CDR3 sequences, approximately 24% seen only once; the top ten take about 0.73%. The sequenced sample consisted of naive CD8+ T cells from blood, with Jurkat cell RNA spiked in. Subset of the sample: FACS-sorted CD8+CD4-CCR7+CD45RA+ naive T cells. The receptors derive from a human donor in good health. Some libraries in this study had Jurkat cell RNA spiked in.

Points on this clonotype: A much larger clone sits a single nucleotide away, making a read error possible. The rearrangement links TRBV20-1 to TRBJ1-2, with 8 bases that match TRBD1. J lost 4 bases, V lost 6 bases, and 10 bases had no gene match. Germline V gene lookup returns CDR1 DFQATT and CDR2 SNEGSKA (reference sequence). The CDR3 length is 14 residues. The CDR3 sequence is CSARPTGAIYGYTF. DNA for the CDR3: TGCAGTGCCCGACCGACAGGGGCTATCTATGGCTACACCTTC.

This clonotype was found a few times. The genes are TRBV15 and TRBJ2-7; 7 bases agree with TRBD1. V was pared by 1 base and J by 3 bases, with 0 bases of the junction left unmatched. Germline CDR1 reads LNHNV; CDR2 reads YYDKDF (reference sequence). The CDR3 has 13 amino acids. The CDR3 protein is CATSRGDSYEQYF. Here the CDR3 DNA reads TGTGCCACCAGCAGAGGGGACAGCTACGAGCAGTACTTC. The full variable domain, rest sourced from reference TRBV15 and TRBJ2-7, is DAMVIQNPRYQVTQFGKPVTLSCSQTLNHNVMYWYQQKSSQAPKLLFHYYDKDFNNEADTPDNFQSRRPNTSFCFLDIRSPGLGDTAMYLCATSRGDSYEQYFGPGTRLTVT.

This clonotype was detected many times. The chain joins TRBV30 to TRBJ2-3; the match to TRBD2 covers 7 bases. V was pared by 0 bases and J by 3 bases, with 6 bases of the junction left unmatched. The CDR3 covers 15 residues. Germline V gene sequence: CDR1 GTSNPN, CDR2 SVGIG (reference sequence). The CDR3 DNA follows: TGTGCCTGGAGTGTAGGGAGGGCCGGAACAGATACGCAGTATTTT. This translates into CAWSVGRAGTDTQYF.

This clonotype has at least ten counts. The chain uses TRBV7-2 and TRBJ2-3, with 9 bases matching TRBD1. V shed 5 bases and J 0 bases; nucleotides not matched to a gene: 6. CDR3 length equals 16 residues. Germline V lookup: CDR1 SGHTA, CDR2 FQGNSA. CDR3 loop: CASSLRDRVSTDTQYF. The CDR3 DNA is TGTGCCAGCAGCCTACGGGACAGGGTTAGCACAGATACGCAGTATTTT.

This sequence joins TRBV7-9 and TRBJ2-6, with D possibly matching TRBD2 (6 bases). The CDR3 extends over 19 amino acids. Germline CDR1 is SEHNR and CDR2 is FQNEAQ (reference sequence). The ends were cut back, 0 bases at V and 0 bases at J, with 15 bases in the middle. The CDR3 spells CASSLAHSPGGSGANVLTF. The CDR3 region has the DNA TGTGCCAGCAGCTTAGCCCACTCCCCCGGGGGCTCTGGGGCCAACGTCCTGACTTTC.

This chain connects TRBV1 to TRBJ1-1; TRBD1, as called in the table, went unchecked against the DNA. TRBV1 is tagged as a pseudogene. This CDR3 region has 13 residues. CDR3 sequence: CTTTPGDHTEAFF. CDR3 DNA: TGCACCACAACACCGGGGGATCACACTGAAGCTTTCTTT.

V gene TRBV7-6 combines with J gene TRBJ2-5; TRBD2 agrees at 14 bases. The trim removed 5 bases at V and 6 bases at J, leaving 5 bases unmatched. The CDR3 runs to 15 residues. Germline loops: CDR1 SGHVS, CDR2 FNYEAQ. Here the CDR3 DNA reads TGTGCCAGCAGCCCTTGGACTAGCGGGGGGCAGACCCAGTACTTC. It translates to CASSPWTSGGQTQYF.

V usage is TRBV9 and J usage is TRBJ2-3; D perhaps matches TRBD2 (5 bases). CDR1 and CDR2 (germline): SGDLS, YYNGEE. There are 15 residues in the CDR3. The V and J ends lost 4 bases and 6 bases respectively, with 18 bases between them. Written as DNA, the CDR3 is TGTGCCAGCAGCCTAAGTGGAGCGGTGGGCGATACGCAGTATTTT. The encoded protein is CASSLSGAVGDTQYF.

The rearrangement links TRBV7-8 to TRBJ2-3; either TRBD1 or TRBD2 may supply D (5 bases each). The V and J ends lost 5 bases and 5 bases respectively, with 14 bases between them. Per the germline V gene, CDR1 is SGHVS and CDR2 is FQNEAQ. The CDR3 consists of 14 residues. The CDR3 protein is CASSKGVGGDTQYF. Written as DNA, the CDR3 is TGTGCCAGCAGCAAAGGGGTTGGAGGAGATACGCAGTATTTT.

This clonotype was seen many times. The V and J genes are TRBV4-1 and TRBJ1-1, with D perhaps matching TRBD1 (5 bases). CDR1 MGHRA and CDR2 YSYEKL come from the germline V gene. Trimming shortened V by 0 bases and J by 3 bases, and 11 bases separated the two germline ends. The CDR3 has 15 residues. The DNA for the CDR3 is TGCGCCAGCAGCCAAGAGGCAGGGAGGGACACTGAAGCTTTCTTT. This sequence encodes CASSQEAGRDTEAFF.

A remark on this clonotype: It may be a read error: a sequence one base away is much more abundant. The chain combines TRBV4-3 with TRBJ2-1; weak D call: TRBD1 (5 bases). CDR3 length: 15 amino acids. The V end lost 4 bases, the J end lost 2 bases, and 12 bases lay between the germline ends. Germline V gene data show CDR1 as LGHNA and CDR2 as YSLEER. The CDR3 coding sequence is TGCGCCAGCAGCCCAGACAGAAGTACCTACAATGAGCAGTTCTTC. It codes for CASSPDRSTYNEQFF.

The rearrangement uses TRBV3-1 and TRBJ2-2, with 9 bases matching TRBD1. Germline trimming cut 0 bases from V and 4 bases from J; bases unmatched to any gene: 15. The CDR3 loop spans 20 amino acids. CDR1 and CDR2 (germline): LGHDT, YNNKEL (reference sequence). The CDR3 nucleotides are TGTGCCAGCAGCCAAGAGGCGACAGGGGGGCCTAATACGCCCACCGGGGAGCTGTTTTTT. Translated: CASSQEATGGPNTPTGELFF.

As concerns this clonotype: At one end the junction does not follow the germline gene, possibly because of a read error. This chain links TRBV5-6 with TRBJ1-3; D is unresolved. This CDR3 spans 17 amino acids. CDR1 is SGHDT, CDR2 YYEEEE, per germline. As DNA, the CDR3 is TGTGCCAGCAGCTTGGCCTTAGAGGGTTTGGCTGGAAACACCATGTATTTT. Protein sequence: CASSLALEGLAGNTMYF.

At least ten counts were recorded for this clonotype. The genes are TRBV6-5 and TRBJ2-6, with no clear D. This CDR3 is 15 amino acids long. Trimming left V 8 bases short and J 0 bases short, with 11 bases between. Germline-derived CDR1 and CDR2 are MNHEY and SVGAGI. DNA of the CDR3: TGTGCCAGCTTCCCGCTAAGCTCTGGGGCCAACGTCCTGACTTTC. Amino acid sequence: CASFPLSSGANVLTF.

This clonotype was picked up many times. V gene TRBV4-1 combines with J gene TRBJ2-3, with D possibly being TRBD1 (7 bases). Germline assignment: CDR1 MGHRA and CDR2 YSYEKL. The CDR3 is 16 amino acids. V lost 3 bases, J lost 2 bases, and 15 bases lay in between. The CDR3 DNA sequence: TGCGCCAGCAGCCACCGGCAGGGGGGACTCACAGATACGCAGTATTTT. It encodes CASSHRQGGLTDTQYF.